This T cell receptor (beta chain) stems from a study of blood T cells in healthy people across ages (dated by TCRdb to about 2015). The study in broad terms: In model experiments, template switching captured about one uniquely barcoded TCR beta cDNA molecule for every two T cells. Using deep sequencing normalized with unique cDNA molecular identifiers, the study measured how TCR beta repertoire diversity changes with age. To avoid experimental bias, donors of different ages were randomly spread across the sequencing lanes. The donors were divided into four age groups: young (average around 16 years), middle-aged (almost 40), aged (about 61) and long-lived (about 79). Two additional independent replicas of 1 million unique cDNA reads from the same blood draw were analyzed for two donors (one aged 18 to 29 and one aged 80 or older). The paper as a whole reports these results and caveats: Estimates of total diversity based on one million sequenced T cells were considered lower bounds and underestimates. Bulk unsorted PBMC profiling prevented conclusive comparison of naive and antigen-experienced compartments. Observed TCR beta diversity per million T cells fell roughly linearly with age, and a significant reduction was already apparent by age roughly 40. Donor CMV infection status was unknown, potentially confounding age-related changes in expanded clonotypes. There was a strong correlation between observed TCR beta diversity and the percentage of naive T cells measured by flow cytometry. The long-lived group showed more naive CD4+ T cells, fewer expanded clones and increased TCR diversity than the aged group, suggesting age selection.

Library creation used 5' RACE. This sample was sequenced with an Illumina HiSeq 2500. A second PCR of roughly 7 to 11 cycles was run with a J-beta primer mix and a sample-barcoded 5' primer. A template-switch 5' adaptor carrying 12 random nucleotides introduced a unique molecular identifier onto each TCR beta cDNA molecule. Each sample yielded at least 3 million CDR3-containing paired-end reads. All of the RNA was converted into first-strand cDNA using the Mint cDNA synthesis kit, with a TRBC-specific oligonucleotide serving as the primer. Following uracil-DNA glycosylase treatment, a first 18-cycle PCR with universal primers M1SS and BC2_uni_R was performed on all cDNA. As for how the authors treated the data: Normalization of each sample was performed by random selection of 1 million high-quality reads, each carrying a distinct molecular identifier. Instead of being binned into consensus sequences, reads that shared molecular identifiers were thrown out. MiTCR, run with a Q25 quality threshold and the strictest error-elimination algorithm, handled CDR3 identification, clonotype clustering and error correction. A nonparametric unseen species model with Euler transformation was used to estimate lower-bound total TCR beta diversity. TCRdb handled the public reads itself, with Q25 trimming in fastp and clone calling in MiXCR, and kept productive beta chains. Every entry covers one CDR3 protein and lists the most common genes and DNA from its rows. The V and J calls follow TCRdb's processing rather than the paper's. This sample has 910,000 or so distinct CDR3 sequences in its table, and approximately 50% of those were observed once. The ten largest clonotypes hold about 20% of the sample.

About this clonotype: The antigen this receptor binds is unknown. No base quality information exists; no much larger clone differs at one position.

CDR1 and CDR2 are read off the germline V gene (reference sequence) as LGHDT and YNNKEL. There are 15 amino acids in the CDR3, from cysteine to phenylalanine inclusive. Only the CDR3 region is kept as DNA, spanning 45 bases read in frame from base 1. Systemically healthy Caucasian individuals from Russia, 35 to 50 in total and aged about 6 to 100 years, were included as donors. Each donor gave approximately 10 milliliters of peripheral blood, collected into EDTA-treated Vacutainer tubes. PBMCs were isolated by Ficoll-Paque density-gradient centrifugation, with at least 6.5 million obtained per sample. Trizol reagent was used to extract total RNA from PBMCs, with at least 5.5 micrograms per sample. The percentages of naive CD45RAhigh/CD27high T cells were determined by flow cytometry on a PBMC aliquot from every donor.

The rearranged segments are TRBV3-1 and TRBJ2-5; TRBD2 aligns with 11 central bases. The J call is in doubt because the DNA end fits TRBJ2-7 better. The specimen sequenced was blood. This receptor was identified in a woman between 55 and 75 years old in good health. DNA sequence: TGTGCCAGCAGCCAAGAACTAGCGGGAGTCAGCGAGCAGTACTTC. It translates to CASSQELAGVSEQYF.